This T cell receptor (beta chain) was sequenced during a study of CD8+ T cells in alopecia areata. Study observations and caveats: Possibly because of HLA-related factors, TCR sharing was less clear across patients than in mice. Researchers report lesional scalp, most notably alopecia totalis/universalis, outstripped normal scalp in clonality.

Germline assignment: CDR1 SGHNT and CDR2 YYREEE (reference sequence). Trimming pared 4 bases from V and 5 bases from J, leaving 19 bases between. The CDR3 loop spans 15 amino acids. Regarding this clone: Antigen: not known.

In each case, RNA was isolated and then reverse transcribed into cDNA as the sequencing template. Sequenced by immunoSEQ multiplex PCR; TCRdb stores in-frame clones only, minus some. The sample shows about 110,000 clones, around 55% of them seen only once. Source material: CD8+ T cells sorted from blood. The chain joins TRBV5-4 to TRBJ2-7; either TRBD1 or TRBD2 may fit D (7 bases each). The origin of this receptor is a human donor in good health. CDR3 DNA sequence: TGTGCCAGCAGCCGTGCAGGGGGGGGAACCAACGAGCAGTACTTC. Translation gives CASSRAGGGTNEQYF.